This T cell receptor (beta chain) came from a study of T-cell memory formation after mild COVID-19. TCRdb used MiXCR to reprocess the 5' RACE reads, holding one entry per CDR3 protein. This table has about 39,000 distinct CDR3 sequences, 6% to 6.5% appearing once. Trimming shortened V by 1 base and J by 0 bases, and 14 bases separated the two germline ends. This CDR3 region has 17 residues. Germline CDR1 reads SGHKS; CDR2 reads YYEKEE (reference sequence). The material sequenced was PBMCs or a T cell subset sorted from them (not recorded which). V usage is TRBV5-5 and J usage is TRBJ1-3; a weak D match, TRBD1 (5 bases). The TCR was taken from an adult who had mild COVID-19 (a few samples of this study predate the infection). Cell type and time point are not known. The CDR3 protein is CASSLPGRVISGNTIYF. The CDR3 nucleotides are TGTGCCAGCAGCTTGCCCGGCAGGGTGATCTCTGGAAACACCATATATTTT.